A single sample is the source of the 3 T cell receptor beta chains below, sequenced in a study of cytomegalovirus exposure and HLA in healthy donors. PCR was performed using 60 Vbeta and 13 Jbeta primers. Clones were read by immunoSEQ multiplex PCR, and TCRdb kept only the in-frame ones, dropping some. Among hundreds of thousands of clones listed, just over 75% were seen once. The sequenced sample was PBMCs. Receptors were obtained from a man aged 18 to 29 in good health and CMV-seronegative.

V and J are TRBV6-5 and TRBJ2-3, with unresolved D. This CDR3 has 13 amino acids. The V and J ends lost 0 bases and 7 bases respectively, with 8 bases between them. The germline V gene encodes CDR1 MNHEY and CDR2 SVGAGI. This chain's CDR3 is CASSYSSGYTQYF. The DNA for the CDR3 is TGTGCCAGCAGTTACTCTTCCGGTTATACGCAGTATTTT.

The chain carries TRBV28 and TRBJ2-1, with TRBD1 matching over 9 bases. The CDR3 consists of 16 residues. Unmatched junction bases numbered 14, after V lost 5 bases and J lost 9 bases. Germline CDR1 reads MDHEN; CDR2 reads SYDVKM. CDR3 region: CASSTPGQGRFGEQFF. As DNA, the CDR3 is TGTGCCAGCAGTACCCCGGGACAGGGTCGTTTTGGTGAGCAGTTCTTC. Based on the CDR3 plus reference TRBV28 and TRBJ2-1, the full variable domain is DVKVTQSSRYLVKRTGEKVFLECVQDMDHENMFWYRQDPGLGLRLIYFSYDVKMKEKGDIPEGYSVSREKKERFSLILESASTNQTSMYLCASSTPGQGRFGEQFFGPGTRLTVL.

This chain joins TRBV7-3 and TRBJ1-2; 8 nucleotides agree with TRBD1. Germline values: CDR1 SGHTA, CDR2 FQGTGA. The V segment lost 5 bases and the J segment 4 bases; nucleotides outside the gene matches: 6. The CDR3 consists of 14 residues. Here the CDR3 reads CASSPGQGGYGYTF. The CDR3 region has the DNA TGTGCCAGCAGCCCCGGACAGGGTGGCTATGGCTACACCTTC.